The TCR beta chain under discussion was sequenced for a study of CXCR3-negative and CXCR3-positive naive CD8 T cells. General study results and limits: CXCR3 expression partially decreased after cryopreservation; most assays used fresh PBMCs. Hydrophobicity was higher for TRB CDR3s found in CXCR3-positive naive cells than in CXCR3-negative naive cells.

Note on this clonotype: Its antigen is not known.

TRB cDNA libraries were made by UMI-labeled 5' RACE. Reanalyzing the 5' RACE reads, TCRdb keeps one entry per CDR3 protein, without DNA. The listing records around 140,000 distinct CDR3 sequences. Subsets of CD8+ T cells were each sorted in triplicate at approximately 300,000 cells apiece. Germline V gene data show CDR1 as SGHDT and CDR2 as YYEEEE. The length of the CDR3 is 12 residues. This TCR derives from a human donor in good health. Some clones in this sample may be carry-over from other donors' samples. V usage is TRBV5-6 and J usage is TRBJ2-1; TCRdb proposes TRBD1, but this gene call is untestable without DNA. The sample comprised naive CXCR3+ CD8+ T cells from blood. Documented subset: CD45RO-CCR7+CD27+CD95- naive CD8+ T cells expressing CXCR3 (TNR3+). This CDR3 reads CASSRAGHEQFF.